This T cell receptor beta chain was profiled in a study of blood T cell repertoires in COVID-19. Turning to the study itself: Acute and convalescent COVID-19 specimens originated in the United States, Italy and Spain. The analysed material was cDNA or gDNA that came from T cells, B-cell-depleted T cells, or PBMCs.

As processed by the authors: Scientists estimated how many nucleated cells there were by amplifying reference gene primers. This table comes from immunoSEQ multiplex PCR, and its TCRdb copy is limited to in-frame clones, with some not included. V and J calls and clone size come straight from that table; D and trimming were deduced from the DNA. Of about 97,000 clones listed, approximately 87% are singletons. V shed 2 bases and J shed 4 bases, with 13 bases lying between them. Germline V gene lookup returns CDR1 SGDLS and CDR2 YYNGEE. CDR3 size: 15 residues. The rearrangement joins TRBV9 to TRBJ1-5; D might be TRBD1 (5 bases). Sequencing was done on a sample of peripheral blood. The clonotype was recovered from a human donor in a cohort sampled during active COVID-19. In DNA, the CDR3 is TGTGCCAGCAGCGTCGACGGGACTCTTAATCAGCCCCAGCATTTT. Translation gives CASSVDGTLNQPQHF.